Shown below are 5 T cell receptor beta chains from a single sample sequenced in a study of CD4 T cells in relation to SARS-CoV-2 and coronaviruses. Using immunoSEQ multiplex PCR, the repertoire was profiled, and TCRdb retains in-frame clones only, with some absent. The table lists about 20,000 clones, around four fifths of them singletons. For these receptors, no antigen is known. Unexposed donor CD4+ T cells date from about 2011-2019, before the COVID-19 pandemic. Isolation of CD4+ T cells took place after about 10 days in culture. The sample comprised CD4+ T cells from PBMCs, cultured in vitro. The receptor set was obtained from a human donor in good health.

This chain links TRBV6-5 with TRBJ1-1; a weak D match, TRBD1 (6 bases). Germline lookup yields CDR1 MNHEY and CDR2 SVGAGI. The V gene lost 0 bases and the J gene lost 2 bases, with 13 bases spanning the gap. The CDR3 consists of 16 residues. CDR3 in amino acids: CASSYSGRGANTEAFF. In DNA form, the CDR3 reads TGTGCCAGCAGTTACTCGGGGAGGGGGGCAAACACTGAAGCTTTCTTT.

The CDR3 loop reads CASATGVNTEAFF. CDR3 bases: TGTGCCAGCGCAACAGGGGTAAACACTGAAGCTTTCTTT. The chain joins TRBV14 to TRBJ1-1; 7 positions match TRBD1. CDR1 is SGHDN and CDR2 is FVKESK in the germline V gene. The trim removed 8 bases at V and 2 bases at J, leaving 5 bases unmatched. The CDR3 runs to 13 residues.

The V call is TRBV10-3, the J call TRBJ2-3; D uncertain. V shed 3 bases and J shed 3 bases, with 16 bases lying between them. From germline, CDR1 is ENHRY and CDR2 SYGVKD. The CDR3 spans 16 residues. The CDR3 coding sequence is TGTGCCATCAGTGAATCCGTTAGTCAAGCAACAGATACGCAGTATTTT. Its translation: CAISESVSQATDTQYF.

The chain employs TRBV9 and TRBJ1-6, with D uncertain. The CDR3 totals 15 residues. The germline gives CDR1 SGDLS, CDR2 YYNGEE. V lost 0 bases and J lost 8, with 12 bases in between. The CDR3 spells CASSVESSPYSPLHF. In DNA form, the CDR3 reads TGTGCCAGCAGCGTAGAGTCCTCGCCGTATTCACCCCTCCACTTT.

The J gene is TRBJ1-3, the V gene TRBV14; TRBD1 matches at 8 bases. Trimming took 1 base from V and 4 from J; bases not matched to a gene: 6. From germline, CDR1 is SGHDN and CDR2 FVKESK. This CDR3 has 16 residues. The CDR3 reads CASSQGFWDRGNTIYF. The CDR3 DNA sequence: TGTGCCAGCAGCCAAGGTTTTTGGGACAGGGGAAACACCATATATTTT.